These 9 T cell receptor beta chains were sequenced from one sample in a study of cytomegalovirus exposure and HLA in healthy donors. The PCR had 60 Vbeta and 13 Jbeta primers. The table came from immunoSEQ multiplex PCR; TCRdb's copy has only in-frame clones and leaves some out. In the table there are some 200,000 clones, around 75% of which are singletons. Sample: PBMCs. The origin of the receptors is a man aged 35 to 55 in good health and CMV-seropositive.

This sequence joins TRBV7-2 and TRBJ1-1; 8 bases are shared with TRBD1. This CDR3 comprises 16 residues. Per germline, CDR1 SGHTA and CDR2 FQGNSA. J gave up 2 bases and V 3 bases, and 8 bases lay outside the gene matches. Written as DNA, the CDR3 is TGTGCCAGCAGCTTGACCGGGACAGGAAGCAACACTGAAGCTTTCTTT. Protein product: CASSLTGTGSNTEAFF.

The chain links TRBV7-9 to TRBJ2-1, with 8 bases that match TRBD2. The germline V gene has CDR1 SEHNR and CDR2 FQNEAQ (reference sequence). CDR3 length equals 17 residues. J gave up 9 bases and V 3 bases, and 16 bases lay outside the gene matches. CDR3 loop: CASSFIGGGKVHGEQFF. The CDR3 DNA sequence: TGTGCCAGCAGCTTCATCGGCGGGGGGAAGGTCCACGGTGAGCAGTTCTTC.

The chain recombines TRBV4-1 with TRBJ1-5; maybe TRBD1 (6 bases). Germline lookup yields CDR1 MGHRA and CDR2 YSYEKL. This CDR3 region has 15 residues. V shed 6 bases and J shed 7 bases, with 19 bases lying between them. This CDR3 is CASRPGESSGQPQHF. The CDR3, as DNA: TGCGCCAGCAGGCCAGGGGAAAGTAGTGGGCAGCCCCAGCATTTT.

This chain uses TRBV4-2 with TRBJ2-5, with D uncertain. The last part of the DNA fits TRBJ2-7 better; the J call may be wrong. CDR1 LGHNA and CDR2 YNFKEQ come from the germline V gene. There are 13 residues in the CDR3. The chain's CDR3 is CASSLGRSYEQYF. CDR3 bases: TGTGCCAGCAGCTTAGGCAGGTCCTACGAGCAGTACTTC.

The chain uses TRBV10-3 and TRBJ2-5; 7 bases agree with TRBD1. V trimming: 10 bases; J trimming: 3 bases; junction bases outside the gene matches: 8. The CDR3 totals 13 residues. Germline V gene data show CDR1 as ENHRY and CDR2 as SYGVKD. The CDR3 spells CATGTELKETQYF. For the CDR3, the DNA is TGTGCCACAGGGACAGAACTTAAAGAGACCCAGTACTTC.

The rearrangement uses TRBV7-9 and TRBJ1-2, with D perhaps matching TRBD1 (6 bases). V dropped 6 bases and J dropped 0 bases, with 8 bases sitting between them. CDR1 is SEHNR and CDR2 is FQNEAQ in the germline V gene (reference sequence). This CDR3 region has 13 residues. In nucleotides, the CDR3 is TGTGCCAGCAGGGACAGAACTAACTATGGCTACACCTTC. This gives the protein CASRDRTNYGYTF.

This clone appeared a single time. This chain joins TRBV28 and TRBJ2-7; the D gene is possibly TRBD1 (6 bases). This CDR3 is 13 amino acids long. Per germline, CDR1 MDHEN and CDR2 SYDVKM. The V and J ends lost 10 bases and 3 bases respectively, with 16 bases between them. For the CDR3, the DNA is TGTGCCACACACGAATCCAGGGGCTACGAGCAGTACTTC. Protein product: CATHESRGYEQYF.

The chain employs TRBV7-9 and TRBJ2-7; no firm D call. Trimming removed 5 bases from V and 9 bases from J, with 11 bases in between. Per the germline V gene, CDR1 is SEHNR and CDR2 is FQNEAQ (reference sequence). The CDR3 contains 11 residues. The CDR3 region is CASSSRNLQYF. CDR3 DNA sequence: TGTGCCAGCAGCAGCCGAAACCTGCAGTACTTC.

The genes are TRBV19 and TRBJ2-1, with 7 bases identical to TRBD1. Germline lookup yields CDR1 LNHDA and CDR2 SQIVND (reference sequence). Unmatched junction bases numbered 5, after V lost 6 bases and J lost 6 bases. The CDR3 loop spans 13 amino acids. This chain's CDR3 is CASSTDRVNEQFF. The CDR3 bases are TGTGCCAGTAGCACAGACAGGGTCAATGAGCAGTTCTTC.